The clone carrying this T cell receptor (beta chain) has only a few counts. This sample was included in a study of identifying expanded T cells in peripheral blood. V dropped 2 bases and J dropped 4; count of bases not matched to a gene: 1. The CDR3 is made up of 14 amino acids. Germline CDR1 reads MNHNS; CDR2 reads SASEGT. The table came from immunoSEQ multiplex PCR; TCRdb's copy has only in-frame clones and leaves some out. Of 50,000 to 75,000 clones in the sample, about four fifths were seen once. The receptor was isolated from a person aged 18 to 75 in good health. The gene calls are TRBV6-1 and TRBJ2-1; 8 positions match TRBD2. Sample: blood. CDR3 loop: CASSESGGYNEQFF. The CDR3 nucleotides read TGTGCCAGCAGTGAAAGCGGGGGTTACAATGAGCAGTTCTTC.